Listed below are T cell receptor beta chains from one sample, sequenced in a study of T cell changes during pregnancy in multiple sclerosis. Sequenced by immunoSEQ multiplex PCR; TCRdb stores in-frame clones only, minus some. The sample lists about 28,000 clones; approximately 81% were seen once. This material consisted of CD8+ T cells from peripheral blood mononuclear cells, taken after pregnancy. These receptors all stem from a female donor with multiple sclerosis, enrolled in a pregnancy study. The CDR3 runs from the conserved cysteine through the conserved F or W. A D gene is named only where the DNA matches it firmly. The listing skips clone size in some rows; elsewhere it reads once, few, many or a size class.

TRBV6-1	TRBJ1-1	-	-	CASSALSDQGEAFF	TGTGCCAGCAGCGCGCTTTCCGATCAGGGTGAAGCTTTCTTT
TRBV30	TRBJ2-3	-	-	CAWSVAGPADTQYF	TGTGCCTGGAGTGTGGCGGGGCCGGCAGATACGCAGTATTTT
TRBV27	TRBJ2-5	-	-	CASSVLGTLKTQYF	TGTGCCAGCAGTGTCCTTGGGACTCTAAAGACCCAGTACTTC
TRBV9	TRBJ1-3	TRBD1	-	CASSYGPAGGGNTIYF	TGTGCCAGCAGCTACGGCCCGGCAGGGGGAGGAAACACCATATATTTT
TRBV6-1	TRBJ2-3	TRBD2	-	CASSELQRGSDTQYF	TGTGCCAGCAGTGAACTCCAGCGGGGGTCAGATACGCAGTATTTT
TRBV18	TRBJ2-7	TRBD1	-	CASSLRPGQGENEQYF	TGTGCCAGCTCACTACGCCCGGGACAGGGAGAAAACGAGCAGTACTTC
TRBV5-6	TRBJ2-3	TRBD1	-	CASSWWTGVEGDTQYF	TGTGCCAGCAGCTGGTGGACAGGGGTAGAAGGAGATACGCAGTATTTT
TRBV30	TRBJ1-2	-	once	CAWSHALGQHNGYTF	TGTGCCTGGAGTCACGCCCTCGGACAGCATAATGGCTACACCTTC
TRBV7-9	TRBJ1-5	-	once	CASTSEVEDQPQHF	TGTGCCAGCACCTCGGAGGTTGAGGATCAGCCCCAGCATTTT
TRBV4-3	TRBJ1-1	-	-	CASSRILNTEAFF	TGCGCCAGCAGTAGAATCCTAAACACTGAAGCTTTCTTT
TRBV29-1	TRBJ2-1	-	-	CSVDRGDRYNEQFF	TGCAGCGTTGATCGCGGGGACAGATACAATGAGCAGTTCTTC
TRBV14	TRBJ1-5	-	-	CASSQDRAPQANQPQHF	TGTGCCAGCAGCCAAGACAGGGCCCCCCAGGCCAATCAGCCCCAGCATTTT
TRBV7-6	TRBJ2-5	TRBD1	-	CASSPGQGYQETQYF	TGTGCCAGCAGCCCGGGACAGGGGTACCAAGAGACCCAGTACTTC
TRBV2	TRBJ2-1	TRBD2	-	CASSPLPSGGYNEQFF	TGTGCCAGCAGTCCCCTCCCTAGCGGGGGGTACAATGAGCAGTTCTTC
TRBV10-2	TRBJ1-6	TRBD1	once	CASSQLGQWNSPLHF	TGCGCCAGCAGCCAACTGGGACAGTGGAATTCACCCCTCCACTTT
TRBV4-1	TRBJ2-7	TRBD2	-	CASSRGTSGGTYEQYF	TGCGCCAGCAGCCGCGGTACTAGCGGGGGGACCTACGAGCAGTACTTC
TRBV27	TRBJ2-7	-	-	CASIGPGQGGYEQYF	TGTGCCAGCATTGGCCCTGGACAGGGAGGGTACGAGCAGTACTTC
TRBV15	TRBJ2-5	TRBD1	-	CATSRDRRTGVETQYF	TGTGCCACCAGCAGAGATAGAAGGACAGGTGTAGAGACCCAGTACTTC
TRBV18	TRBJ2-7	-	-	CASSPGRPEQYF	TGTGCCAGCTCACCGGGGAGGCCTGAGCAGTACTTC
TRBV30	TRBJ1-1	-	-	CAWSLTVEAFF	TGTGCCTGGAGCTTAACAGTGGAAGCTTTCTTT
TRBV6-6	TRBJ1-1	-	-	CASSYGMGGTEAFF	TGTGCCAGCAGTTACGGGATGGGGGGCACTGAAGCTTTCTTT
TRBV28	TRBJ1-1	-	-	CASSLSVNTEAFF	TGTGCCAGCAGTCTATCGGTGAACACTGAAGCTTTCTTT
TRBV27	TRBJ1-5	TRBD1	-	CASSLIGGGQPQHF	TGTGCCAGCAGTTTAATAGGGGGCGGTCAGCCCCAGCATTTT
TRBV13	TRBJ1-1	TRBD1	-	CASSRWTGASTEAFF	TGTGCCAGCAGCAGGTGGACAGGGGCGAGCACTGAAGCTTTCTTT
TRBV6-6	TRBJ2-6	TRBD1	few	CASSYQGEANVLTF	TGTGCCAGCAGTTATCAGGGGGAGGCCAACGTCCTGACTTTC
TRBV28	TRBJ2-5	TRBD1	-	CASRSRDRDPETQYF	TGTGCCAGCAGGTCCCGGGACAGGGACCCGGAGACCCAGTACTTC
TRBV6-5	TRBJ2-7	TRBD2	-	CASSYSLGGAYEQYF	TGTGCCAGCAGTTACTCTCTCGGGGGGGCTTACGAGCAGTACTTC
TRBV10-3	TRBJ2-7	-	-	CAISESGGSPYEQYF	TGTGCCATCAGTGAGTCCGGGGGATCCCCCTACGAGCAGTACTTC
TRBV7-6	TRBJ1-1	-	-	CASHLNTEAFF	TGTGCCAGCCATTTGAACACTGAAGCTTTCTTT
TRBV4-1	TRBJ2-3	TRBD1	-	CATGDRYVDTQYF	TGCGCCACCGGGGACAGATACGTAGATACGCAGTATTTT
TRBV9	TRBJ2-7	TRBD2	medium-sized	CASSVGTRDEQYF	TGTGCCAGCAGCGTCGGGACTAGGGACGAGCAGTACTTC
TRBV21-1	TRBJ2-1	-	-	CASSKEFTGSYNEQFF	TGTGCCAGCAGCAAAGAGTTCACAGGTTCCTACAATGAGCAGTTCTTC
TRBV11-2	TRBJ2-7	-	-	CASSFGTSAYEQYF	TGTGCCAGCAGCTTTGGGACATCGGCCTACGAGCAGTACTTC
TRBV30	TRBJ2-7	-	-	CAWSVGRDYEQYF	TGTGCCTGGAGTGTTGGACGGGACTACGAGCAGTACTTC
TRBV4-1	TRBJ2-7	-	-	CASSQGPTGHYEQYF	TGCGCCAGCAGCCAAGGCCCCACAGGGCACTACGAGCAGTACTTC
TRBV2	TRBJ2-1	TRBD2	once	CASSHPQTSWNEQFF	TGTGCCAGCAGTCACCCCCAGACTAGCTGGAATGAGCAGTTCTTC
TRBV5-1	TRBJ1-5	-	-	CASSLYSGINQPQHF	TGCGCCAGCAGCTTGTATTCAGGGATCAATCAGCCCCAGCATTTT
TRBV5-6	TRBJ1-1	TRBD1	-	CASSSLRQGGFRTEAFF	TGTGCCAGCAGCTCCTTACGACAGGGAGGATTTCGGACTGAAGCTTTCTTT
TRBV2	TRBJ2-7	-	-	CASSGRRIAEQYF	TGTGCCAGCAGTGGAAGAAGAATAGCCGAGCAGTACTTC
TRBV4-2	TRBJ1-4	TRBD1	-	CASSHAWGQGRPNEKLFF	TGTGCCAGCAGCCATGCCTGGGGACAGGGTAGACCTAATGAAAAACTGTTTTTT